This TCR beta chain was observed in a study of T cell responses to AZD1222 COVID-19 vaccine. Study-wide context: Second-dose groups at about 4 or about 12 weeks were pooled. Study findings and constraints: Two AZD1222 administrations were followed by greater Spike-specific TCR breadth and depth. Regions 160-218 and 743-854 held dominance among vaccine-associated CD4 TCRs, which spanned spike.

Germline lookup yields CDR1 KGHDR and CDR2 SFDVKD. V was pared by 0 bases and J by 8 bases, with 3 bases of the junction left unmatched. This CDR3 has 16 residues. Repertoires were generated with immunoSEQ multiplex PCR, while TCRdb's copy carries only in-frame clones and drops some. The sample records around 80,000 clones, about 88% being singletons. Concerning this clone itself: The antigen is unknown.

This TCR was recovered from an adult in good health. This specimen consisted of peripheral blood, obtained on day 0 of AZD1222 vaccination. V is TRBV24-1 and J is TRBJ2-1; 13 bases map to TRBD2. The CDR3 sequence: CATSDLRTSGSDEQFF. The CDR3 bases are TGTGCCACCAGTGATTTGAGGACTAGCGGGAGCGATGAGCAGTTCTTC.